Below, one T cell receptor (beta chain) is given with its context. The method was immunoSEQ multiplex PCR; TCRdb's version includes in-frame clones alone and lacks a portion of them. The repertoire holds 15,000 or so clones, with around 90% as singletons. The data belong to a study of chemoradiotherapy in HPV16-positive cancers. The CDR3 is 15 amino acids. V gave up 0 bases and J gave up 3 bases, with 13 bases separating them. From germline, CDR1 is SGDLS and CDR2 YYNGEE. The chain employs TRBV9 and TRBJ2-7; tentative D call: TRBD1 (6 bases). This material consisted of blood, taken from a patient who underwent chemoradiotherapy. The sequence was collected from a human donor with HPV-associated anogenital cancer. The CDR3 DNA reads TGTGCCAGCAGCGTAGGGTCGCAGGGGATCTACGAGCAGTACTTC. It codes for CASSVGSQGIYEQYF.